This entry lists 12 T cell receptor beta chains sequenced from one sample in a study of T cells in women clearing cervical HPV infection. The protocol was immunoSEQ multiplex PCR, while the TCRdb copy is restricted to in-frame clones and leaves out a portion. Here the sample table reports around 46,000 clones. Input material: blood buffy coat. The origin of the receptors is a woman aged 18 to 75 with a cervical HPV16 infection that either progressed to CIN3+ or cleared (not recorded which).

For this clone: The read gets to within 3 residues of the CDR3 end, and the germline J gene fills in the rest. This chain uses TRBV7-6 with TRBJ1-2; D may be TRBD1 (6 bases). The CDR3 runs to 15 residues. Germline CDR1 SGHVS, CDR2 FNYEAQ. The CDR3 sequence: CASSDAGAGTDTYTF. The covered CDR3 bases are TGTGCCAGCAGCGACGCAGGGGCTGGAACAGATACC. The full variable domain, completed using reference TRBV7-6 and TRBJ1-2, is GAGVSQSPRYKVTKRGQDVALRCDPISGHVSLYWYRQALGQGPEFLTYFNYEAQQDKSGLPNDRFSAERPEGSISTLTIQRTEQRDSAMYRCASSDAGAGTDTYTFGSGTRLTVV.

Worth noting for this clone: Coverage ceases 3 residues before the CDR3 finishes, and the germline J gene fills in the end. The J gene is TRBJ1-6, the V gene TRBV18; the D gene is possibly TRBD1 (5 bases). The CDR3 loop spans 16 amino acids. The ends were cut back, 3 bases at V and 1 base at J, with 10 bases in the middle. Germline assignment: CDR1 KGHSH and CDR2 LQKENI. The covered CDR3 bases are TGTGCCAGCTCACCGGGGGGAGAATCCTATAATTCACCC. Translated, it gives CASSPGGESYNSP. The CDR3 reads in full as CASSPGGESYNSPLHF.

Incomplete CDR3 DNA: TGTGCCAGCAGCACCGCCCTTGCGAATTCACCC. Its protein is CASSTALANSP. The complete CDR3 reads CASSTALANSPLHF. The chain couples TRBV7-2 to TRBJ1-6; no reliable D call. The CDR3 extends 3 residues past the end of the read, so its final part is completed from the germline J gene. The CDR3 extends over 14 amino acids. V was pared by 5 bases and J by 7 bases, with 12 bases between. Germline CDR1 and CDR2: SGHTA and FQGNSA.

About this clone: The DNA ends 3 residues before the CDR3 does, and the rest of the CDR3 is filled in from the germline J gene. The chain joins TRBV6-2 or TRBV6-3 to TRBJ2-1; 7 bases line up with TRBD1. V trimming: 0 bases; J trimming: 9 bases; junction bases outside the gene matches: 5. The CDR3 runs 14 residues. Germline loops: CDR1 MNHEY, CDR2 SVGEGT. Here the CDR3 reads CASSYSKTGVEQFF. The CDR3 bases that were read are TGTGCCAGCAGTTACTCTAAAACAGGGGTTGAG.

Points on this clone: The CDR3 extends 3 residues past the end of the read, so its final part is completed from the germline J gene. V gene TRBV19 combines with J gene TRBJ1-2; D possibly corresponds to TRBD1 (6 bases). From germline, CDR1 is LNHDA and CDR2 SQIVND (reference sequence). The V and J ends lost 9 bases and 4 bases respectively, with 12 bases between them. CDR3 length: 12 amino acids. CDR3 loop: CASNDRLYGYTF. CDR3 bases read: TGTGCCAGCAACGACAGGCTCTATGGC.

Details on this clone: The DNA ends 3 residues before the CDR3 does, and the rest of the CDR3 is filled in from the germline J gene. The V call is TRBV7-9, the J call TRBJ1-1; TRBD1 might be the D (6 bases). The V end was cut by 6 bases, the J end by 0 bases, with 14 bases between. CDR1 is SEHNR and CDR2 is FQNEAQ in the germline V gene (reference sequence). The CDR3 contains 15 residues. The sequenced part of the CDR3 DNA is TGTGCCAGCAGAAAACAGGGCAGCATGAACACTGAA. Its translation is CASRKQGSMNTE. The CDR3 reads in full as CASRKQGSMNTEAFF.

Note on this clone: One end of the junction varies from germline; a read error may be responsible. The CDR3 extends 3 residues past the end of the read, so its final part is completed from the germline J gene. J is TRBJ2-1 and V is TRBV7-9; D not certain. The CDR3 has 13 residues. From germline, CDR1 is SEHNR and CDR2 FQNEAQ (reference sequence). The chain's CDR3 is CASKNPVASEQFF. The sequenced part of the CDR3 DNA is TGTGCGAGCAAAAACCCAGTGGCAAGTGAG.

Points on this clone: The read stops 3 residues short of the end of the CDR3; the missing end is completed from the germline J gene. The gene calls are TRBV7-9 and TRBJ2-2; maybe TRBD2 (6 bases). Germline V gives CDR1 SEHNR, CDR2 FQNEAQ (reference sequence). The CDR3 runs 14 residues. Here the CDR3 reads CASSRDLDNEKLFF. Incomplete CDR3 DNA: TGTGCCAGCAGCAGGGACTTAGATAATGAAAAG.

The CDR3: CASSGVAGGSNEQFF. The part of the CDR3 DNA that was read is TGTGCCAGCAGCGGGGTAGCGGGAGGGTCGAATGAG. The chain carries TRBV5-4 and TRBJ2-1, with 11 positions matching TRBD2. The read halts 3 residues ahead of the CDR3 end, with the missing end drawn from the germline J gene. This CDR3 has 15 amino acids. The J segment lost 7 bases and the V segment lost 4 bases, leaving 7 bases of the junction unmatched. Per the germline V gene, CDR1 is SGHNT and CDR2 is YYREEE (reference sequence).

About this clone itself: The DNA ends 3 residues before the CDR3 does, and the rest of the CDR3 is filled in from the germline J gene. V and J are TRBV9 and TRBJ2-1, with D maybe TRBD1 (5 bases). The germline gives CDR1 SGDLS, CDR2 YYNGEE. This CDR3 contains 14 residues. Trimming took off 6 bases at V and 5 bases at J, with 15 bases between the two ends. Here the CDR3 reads CASTRQTTNNEQFF. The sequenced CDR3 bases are TGTGCCAGCACGAGACAGACAACGAACAATGAG.

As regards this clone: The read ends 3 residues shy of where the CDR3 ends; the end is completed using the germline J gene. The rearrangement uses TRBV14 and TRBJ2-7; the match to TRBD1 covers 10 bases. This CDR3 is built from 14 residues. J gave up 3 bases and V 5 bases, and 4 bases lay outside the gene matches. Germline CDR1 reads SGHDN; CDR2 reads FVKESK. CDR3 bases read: TGTGCCAGCAGCTTCGGGACAGGGGACTACGAG. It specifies CASSFGTGDYE. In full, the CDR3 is CASSFGTGDYEQYF. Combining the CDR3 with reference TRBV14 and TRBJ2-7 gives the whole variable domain EAGVTQFPSHSVIEKGQTVTLRCDPISGHDNLYWYRRVMGKEIKFLLHFVKESKQDESGMPNNRFLAERTGGTYSTLKVQPAELEDSGVYFCASSFGTGDYEQYFGPGTRLTVT.

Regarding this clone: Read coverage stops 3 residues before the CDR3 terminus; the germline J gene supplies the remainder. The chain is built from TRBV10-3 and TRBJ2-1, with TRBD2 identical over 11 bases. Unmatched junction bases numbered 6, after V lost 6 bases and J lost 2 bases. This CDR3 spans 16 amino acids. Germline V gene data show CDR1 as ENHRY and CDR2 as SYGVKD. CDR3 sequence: CAIRYVTSGTYNEQFF. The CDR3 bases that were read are TGTGCCATCAGATATGTGACTAGCGGGACCTACAATGAG.